This T cell receptor beta chain was captured by sequencing in a study of graft-versus-host responses after intestinal transplantation. The V segment lost 0 bases and the J segment 3 bases; nucleotides outside the gene matches: 12. The CDR3 consists of 18 residues. Germline V gives CDR1 SGHDN, CDR2 FVKESK. The data were produced by immunoSEQ multiplex PCR, yet TCRdb's version contains in-frame clones alone and is incomplete. The data show fewer than 120,000 clones, with roughly 93% seen just once and 0.4% to 0.55% held by the top ten. Note on this clone: Its specificity is not known.

This TCR derives from a human donor who received an intestinal transplant. The chain uses TRBV14 and TRBJ2-3; 7 positions match TRBD2. The material was unstimulated CD8+ T cells sorted from spleen or lymph node cells, obtained before intestinal transplant. This CDR3 reads CASSQEHPRGGWTDTQYF. The CDR3, as DNA: TGTGCCAGCAGCCAAGAACATCCGAGGGGAGGGTGGACAGATACGCAGTATTTT.